The 25 T cell receptor beta chains below come from one sample, sequenced in a study of T cells in Graves' hyperthyroidism and ophthalmopathy. Researchers took RNA transcripts and amplified the TCR beta CDR3 regions from them. An initial round of RT-PCR targeting the TCR CDR3 relied on the HTBI primer set. TCRdb called the multiplex PCR reads again in MiXCR, with one record for every CDR3 protein. The sample has almost 600,000 distinct CDR3 sequences, 46% seen once. Specimen: peripheral blood or thyroid tissue (not recorded which). These receptors all stem from a woman aged 18 to 35 with Graves' hyperthyroidism.

The rearrangement uses TRBV4-2 and TRBJ2-7; D is tentatively TRBD1 or TRBD2 (5 bases each). From germline, CDR1 is LGHNA and CDR2 YNFKEQ. Deletions cut 5 bases from V and 4 bases from J, with 15 bases between. CDR3 length equals 14 residues. Written as DNA, the CDR3 is TGTGCCAGCAGCAAGGGGACGGAATGGTACGAGCAGTACTTC. Encoded protein: CASSKGTEWYEQYF.

Concerning this clonotype itself: A read error may explain this, as a much larger clone is one base away. The chain carries TRBV6-5 and TRBJ2-2; 10 nucleotides align to TRBD1. CDR1 and CDR2 (germline): MNHEY, SVGAGI. The CDR3 sequence is 15 residues long. Trimming cost V 10 bases and J 3 bases; bases outside gene matches: 8. CDR3 sequence reads: CANKIGTGDTGELFF. The CDR3 coding sequence is TGTGCCAACAAGATAGGGACAGGGGACACCGGGGAGCTGTTTTTT.

This clonotype was seen at least ten times. V and J are TRBV7-9 and TRBJ2-7; maybe TRBD1 (6 bases). Trimming took off 5 bases at V and 5 bases at J, with 19 bases between the two ends. Per germline, CDR1 SEHNR and CDR2 FQNEAQ (reference sequence). The CDR3 loop spans 15 amino acids. The CDR3, as DNA: TGTGCCAGCAGCCCCATGGGGGCAGGGTCCCACGAGCAGTACTTC. It yields the protein CASSPMGAGSHEQYF.

This clonotype was found many times. This chain uses TRBV4-1 with TRBJ1-6; unclear D gene. The CDR3 consists of 16 residues. Trimming cost V 2 bases and J 9 bases, with 17 bases left between them. Germline V lookup: CDR1 MGHRA, CDR2 YSYEKL. The CDR3 loop is CASSQPNAGAVSPLHF. DNA for the CDR3: TGCGCCAGCAGCCAACCAAATGCGGGAGCAGTTTCACCCCTCCACTTT.

The chain uses TRBV7-9 and TRBJ1-1; D is unclear. There are 12 residues in the CDR3. The germline V and J ends were trimmed by 9 bases and 4 bases, with 12 bases remaining between them. Germline loops: CDR1 SEHNR, CDR2 FQNEAQ (reference sequence). The CDR3: CASCPFGTEAFF. The CDR3 DNA reads as TGTGCCAGTTGCCCCTTCGGCACTGAAGCTTTCTTT.

Many counts were recorded for this clonotype. V gene TRBV7-2 combines with J gene TRBJ2-5; 8 bases fit TRBD1. Germline V gene lookup returns CDR1 SGHTA and CDR2 FQGNSA. The J segment lost 4 bases and the V segment lost 0 bases, leaving 7 bases of the junction unmatched. The CDR3 runs 16 residues. The CDR3 loop reads CASSLARTGTLETQYF. As DNA, the CDR3 is TGTGCCAGCAGCTTAGCCCGGACAGGGACTCTAGAGACCCAGTACTTC.

This clonotype was seen repeatedly, ten times or more. For the CDR3, the DNA is TGTGCCATCAGTAAGCGGGAGGACGGCACCGGGGAGCTGTTTTTT. It is translated as CAISKREDGTGELFF. This chain connects TRBV10-3 to TRBJ2-2; TRBD2 matches 9 bases. This CDR3 contains 15 residues. Germline lookup yields CDR1 ENHRY and CDR2 SYGVKD. With V trimmed by 5 bases and J by 4 bases, 5 bases remained unmatched.

This clonotype was counted many times. The rearrangement links TRBV7-9 to TRBJ1-6; weak D call: TRBD1 (5 bases). V gave up 1 base and J gave up 9 bases, with 10 bases separating them. Germline assignment: CDR1 SEHNR and CDR2 FQNEAQ (reference sequence). This CDR3 has 14 residues. The CDR3 region has the DNA TGTGCCAGCAGCTTAGTTGAAAGGGGTTCACCCCTCCACTTT. Its translation is CASSLVERGSPLHF.

This clonotype showed up many times. CDR3 coding DNA: TGTGCCAGCAGCTTAGCCCCCTCGGGAGAAGGCGGGGAGCTGTTTTTT. Residues: CASSLAPSGEGGELFF. This chain joins TRBV7-9 and TRBJ2-2, with D possibly matching TRBD2 (6 bases). The CDR3 has 16 amino acids. The V end was cut by 0 bases, the J end by 7 bases, with 15 bases between. The germline gives CDR1 SEHNR, CDR2 FQNEAQ (reference sequence).

This clonotype was found a few times. This chain uses TRBV6-2 or TRBV6-3 with TRBJ1-2; 9 bases agree with TRBD1. Germline CDR1 is MNHEY and CDR2 is SVGEGT. V trimming: 5 bases; J trimming: 4 bases; junction bases outside the gene matches: 14. This CDR3 region has 17 residues. Written as DNA, the CDR3 is TGTGCCAGCAGTCTGAACTCCGGGACAGGGAAGGTCTATGGCTACACCTTC. This codes for CASSLNSGTGKVYGYTF.

At least ten counts were recorded for this clonotype. The rearrangement joins TRBV7-9 to TRBJ2-7, with TRBD1 matching over 7 bases. This CDR3 region has 14 residues. The germline V gene has CDR1 SEHNR and CDR2 FQNEAQ (reference sequence). After removal of 5 bases from V and 5 bases from J, the junction contained 9 bases not matched to a gene. The DNA of the CDR3 is TGTGCCAGCAGCCGGGGACAGCCTGGCGACGAGCAGTACTTC. Amino acids: CASSRGQPGDEQYF. The variable domain in full, completed from reference TRBV7-9 and TRBJ2-7, reads DTGVSQNPRHKITKRGQNVTFRCDPISEHNRLYWYRQTLGQGPEFLTYFQNEAQLEKSRLLSDRFSAERPKGSFSTLEIQRTEQGDSAMYLCASSRGQPGDEQYFGPGTRLTVT.

In this sample, this clonotype turned up a few times. This chain connects TRBV6-5 to TRBJ1-1; no definite D call. V lost 6 bases and J 1 base, leaving 15 bases between the germline ends. The CDR3 is 15 residues long. Germline V gene sequence: CDR1 MNHEY, CDR2 SVGAGI. This CDR3 is CASRDIGLGNTEAFF. CDR3 DNA: TGTGCCAGCAGAGACATCGGCTTGGGGAACACTGAAGCTTTCTTT.

This clonotype was seen at least ten times. This chain links TRBV20-1 with TRBJ1-1; D may be TRBD1 (6 bases). Germline-derived CDR1 and CDR2 are DFQATT and SNEGSKA (reference sequence). Trimming removed 5 bases from V and 2 bases from J, with 15 bases in between. CDR3 length: 14 amino acids. CDR3 region: CSAYLGGGNTEAFF. In DNA form, the CDR3 reads TGCAGTGCTTACTTAGGGGGAGGAAACACTGAAGCTTTCTTT.

This clonotype was counted at least ten times. The J gene is TRBJ1-2, the V gene TRBV24-1; 8 bases map to TRBD1. Germline V gene lookup returns CDR1 KGHDR and CDR2 SFDVKD. The CDR3 extends over 18 amino acids. The trim removed 5 bases at V and 4 bases at J, leaving 17 bases unmatched. CDR3 protein: CATSGRSGQESHSYGYTF. The DNA of the CDR3 is TGTGCCACCAGTGGCAGATCGGGACAGGAGAGCCACTCCTATGGCTACACCTTC.

The rearrangement links TRBV9 to TRBJ2-1; D perhaps matches TRBD1 (6 bases). The CDR3 has 14 amino acids. Germline lookup yields CDR1 SGDLS and CDR2 YYNGEE. V gave up 4 bases and J gave up 3 bases, with 11 bases separating them. CDR3 protein: CASSLPGVYNEQFF. Here the CDR3 DNA reads TGTGCCAGCAGCCTACCAGGGGTCTACAATGAGCAGTTCTTC.

This clonotype was seen at least ten times. The chain employs TRBV2 and TRBJ1-5; D remains unclear. The germline CDR1 and CDR2 sequences are SNHLY and FYNNEI. The V end lost 5 bases, the J end lost 2 bases, and 10 bases lay between the germline ends. This CDR3 has 14 amino acids. In DNA, the CDR3 is TGTGCCAGCAGTAACCGGGATCGCAATCAGCCCCAGCATTTT. As protein: CASSNRDRNQPQHF. Looking up the rest from reference TRBV2 and TRBJ1-5 gives the full variable domain: EPEVTQTPSHQVTQMGQEVILRCVPISNHLYFYWYRQILGQKVEFLVSFYNNEISEKSEIFDDQFSVERPDGSNFTLKIRSTKLEDSAMYFCASSNRDRNQPQHFGDGTRLSIL.

The V call is TRBV24-1, the J call TRBJ2-1; D perhaps matches TRBD1 (6 bases). The CDR3 has 16 amino acids. The germline CDR1 and CDR2 sequences are KGHDR and SFDVKD. Between the trimmed V and J ends, which lost 3 bases and 4 bases, there was a span of 15 bases. CDR3 DNA sequence: TGTGCCACCAGTGATCCAACGGGACAAATATACAATGAGCAGTTCTTC. It is translated as CATSDPTGQIYNEQFF.

DNA for the CDR3: TGCAGTGCTAGACGGGGATCAGAACTAAAGGAGGCTTTCTTT. Residues: CSARRGSELKEAFF. The chain joins TRBV20-1 to TRBJ1-1; D gene ambiguous. The CDR3 is 14 residues long. V lost 2 bases and J lost 11, with 21 bases in between. Germline V CDR1 and CDR2: DFQATT, SNEGSKA (reference sequence).

The gene calls are TRBV10-2 and TRBJ2-1; TRBD2 aligns across 8 bases. Trimming took 3 bases from V and 4 from J; bases not matched to a gene: 11. The CDR3 is 17 amino acids. Germline V gene data show CDR1 as WSHSY and CDR2 as SAAADI. Here the CDR3 reads CASSEPFGLAFYNEQFF. DNA for the CDR3: TGCGCCAGCAGTGAACCCTTCGGACTAGCTTTTTACAATGAGCAGTTCTTC.

At least ten counts were recorded for this clonotype. The chain uses TRBV5-8 and TRBJ1-2, with D perhaps matching TRBD1 (5 bases). The length of the CDR3 is 12 residues. The V gene's germline CDR1 is SGHTS and CDR2 YDEGEE. Trimming left V 4 bases short and J 6 bases short, with 10 bases between. The CDR3 coding sequence is TGTGCCAGCAGCCCCCGGGGCCATGGCTACACCTTC. Its protein is CASSPRGHGYTF.

This clonotype has only one observation. The chain couples TRBV7-2 to TRBJ2-3, with no clear D. Germline CDR1 and CDR2: SGHTA and FQGNSA. CDR3 length: 14 amino acids. The V end was cut by 5 bases, the J end by 2 bases, with 11 bases between. CDR3 coding DNA: TGTGCCAGCAGCCTGGACCTTCCCACAGATACGCAGTATTTT. It encodes CASSLDLPTDTQYF.

This sequence joins TRBV7-3 and TRBJ1-6; tentative D call: TRBD1 (5 bases). Per germline, CDR1 SGHTA and CDR2 FQGTGA. V shed 2 bases and J shed 6 bases, with 14 bases lying between them. CDR3 length equals 16 residues. The CDR3 loop is CASSLAGGTSNSPLHF. As DNA, the CDR3 is TGTGCCAGCAGCTTAGCGGGGGGTACCTCTAATTCACCCCTCCACTTT. Filled out from reference TRBV7-3 and TRBJ1-6, the complete variable domain reads GAGVSQTPSNKVTEKGKYVELRCDPISGHTALYWYRQSLGQGPEFLIYFQGTGAADDSGLPNDRFFAVRPEGSVSTLKIQRTERGDSAVYLCASSLAGGTSNSPLHFGNGTRLTVT.

This clonotype was found once. The genes are TRBV20-1 and TRBJ1-5; no firm D call. CDR3 length: 15 amino acids. Per germline, CDR1 DFQATT and CDR2 SNEGSKA (reference sequence). V was shortened by 2 bases and J by 6 bases, with 17 bases between the two germline ends. CDR3 coding DNA: TGCAGTGCTAGATCATCGGCGGGCGAGGTTCAGCCCCAGCATTTT. It codes for CSARSSAGEVQPQHF.

This clonotype has a count of ten or more. This chain joins TRBV27 and TRBJ1-1; D is undetermined. Germline V gene lookup returns CDR1 MNHEY and CDR2 SMNVEV (reference sequence). The length of the CDR3 is 14 residues. The ends were cut back, 2 bases at V and 5 bases at J, with 12 bases in the middle. Here the CDR3 reads CASSLGGSRTEAFF. The CDR3 DNA follows: TGTGCCAGCAGTTTAGGAGGGAGTCGGACTGAAGCTTTCTTT.

V and J are TRBV7-6 and TRBJ1-2; the D gene is possibly TRBD1 (5 bases). Germline V gives CDR1 SGHVS, CDR2 FNYEAQ. Trimming stripped 5 bases from V and 0 bases from J, with 19 bases between. The CDR3 is 17 amino acids. The CDR3 DNA reads TGTGCCAGCAGCCCTAGTGCCCTGGGACGTTCTAACTATGGCTACACCTTC. This translates into CASSPSALGRSNYGYTF.